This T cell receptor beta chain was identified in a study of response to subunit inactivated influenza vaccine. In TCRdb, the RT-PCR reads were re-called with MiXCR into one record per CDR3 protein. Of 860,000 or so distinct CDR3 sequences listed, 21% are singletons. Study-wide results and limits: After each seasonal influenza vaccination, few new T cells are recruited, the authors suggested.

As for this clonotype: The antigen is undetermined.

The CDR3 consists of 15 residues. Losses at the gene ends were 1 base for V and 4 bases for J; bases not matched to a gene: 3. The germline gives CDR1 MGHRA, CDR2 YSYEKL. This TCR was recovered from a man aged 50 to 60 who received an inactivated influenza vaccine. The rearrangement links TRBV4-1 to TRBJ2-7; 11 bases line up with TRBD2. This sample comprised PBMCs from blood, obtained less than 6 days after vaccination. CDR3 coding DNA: TGCGCCAGCAGCCAAGTAGCGGGAGGGCCTTACGAGCAGTACTTC. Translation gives CASSQVAGGPYEQYF.